Listed below are T cell receptor beta chains from one sample, sequenced in a study of T cell repertoires in cytomegalovirus infection. TCRdb reprocessed the reads via MiXCR and lists one record per CDR3 protein. The table records roughly 200,000 distinct CDR3 sequences, about 39% of them present only once. These TCRs' antigens remain unknown. Sample: CD8+ T cells from cultured PBMCs, taken from culture after CMV antigen stimulation. The source is a human donor in good health (CMV status not recorded). Some clones in this sample may be carry-over from other donors' samples. Both conserved end residues are part of each CDR3.

TRBV20-1 CSARESLSRTDTQYF
TRBV7-6 CASSLAAGGATDTQYF
TRBV27 CASSLGLGGNQPQHF
TRBV5-3 CASSLEGDGYNEQFF
TRBV28 CASSLQTGPGYGYTF
TRBV12-3/TRBV12-4 CASSPGDRNYGYTF
TRBV24-1 CATSDLRQGRGEQFF
TRBV12-3/TRBV12-4 CASSPAGGYNEQFF
TRBV29-1 CSVEDHGAAGLNAEAFF
TRBV7-8 CASSGRDSGSTREQYF
TRBV27 CASSLDRATYEQYF
TRBV20-1 CSASERGGWNEQFF
TRBV7-9 CASSSFRGPRETQYF
TRBV7-4 CASSHRDRFTQQFF
TRBV6-5 CASRLLAEYYNEQFF
TRBV29-1 CSVGLAAGETQYF
TRBV6-8 CASSYRTGTGGYEQYF
TRBV7-3 CASSPGLAGTNEQFF
TRBV7-9 CASSPKGPFQHGYTF
TRBV12-3/TRBV12-4 CASSMTGPNQPQHF
TRBV11-2 CASSFLAGGNNEQFF
TRBV7-6 CASSSSGQGYSNQPQHF
TRBV7-8 CASSTVDREETQYF
TRBV20-1 CSARKQVNSSPLHF
TRBV7-3 CASSLVGTTDTQYF
TRBV29-1 CSVRGRSTDTQYF
TRBV5-1 CASSFGRGGPKYF
TRBV24-1 CATSQTESSYNEQFF
TRBV29-1 CSVEEAAGQFSYEQYF
TRBV28 CASKVRENTEAFF
TRBV12-3/TRBV12-4 CASYSLSNTGELFF
TRBV29-1 CSAQRRYTDTQYF